This TCR beta chain was sequenced in a study of T cell clonotyping in hematopoietic cell transplantation. Profiling relied on immunoSEQ multiplex PCR, and the TCRdb table lists in-frame clones only, not all of them. The sample consists of roughly 8,000 clones, more than 80% of them appearing once. Whole-study results and caveats: Recipient TCR diversity dropped after transplant; expanded clonotypes rose from day 30 to 180. Cells were unsorted, so CD4 and CD8 contributions were not separated. Broader posttransplant TCR repertoire diversity was predicted by graft donor and pretransplant recipient Inverse Simpson Index values.

CDR1 is SGHTA, CDR2 FQGNSA, per germline. Trimming pared 6 bases from V and 5 bases from J, leaving 13 bases between. The CDR3 contains 13 residues. Turning to this clone: What it binds is not known.

Blood collection times were about day -28 and days 30, 100, 180 posttransplant. The receptor's source is a female patient aged 50-59 years who had an allogeneic stem cell transplant from an unrelated donor, so the T cells may come from the graft donor. Some clones in this sample may be carry-over from other donors' samples. The chain employs TRBV7-2 and TRBJ1-1; perhaps TRBD1 as D (5 bases). The specimen was peripheral blood mononuclear cells, collected 180 days after allogeneic stem cell transplant. The CDR3 loop is CASSPDMWTEAFF. CDR3 bases: TGTGCCAGCAGTCCGGACATGTGGACTGAAGCTTTCTTT.